The clone carrying this T cell receptor (beta chain) showed up just a few times. Germline V lookup: CDR1 ENHRY, CDR2 SYGVKD. The CDR3 loop spans 13 amino acids. V gave up 4 bases and J gave up 5 bases; unmatched junction bases: 3. The data stem from a study of PD-L1 blockade in urothelial cancer. Sequencing was performed with immunoSEQ multiplex PCR; in TCRdb, only in-frame clones are kept and a portion is missing. The repertoire has about 84,000 clones, 82% of them found once; the top ten carry around 9.5%. The sequence came from a man aged 65 to 85 with urothelial cancer. The chain joins TRBV10-3 to TRBJ2-3, with 7 positions matching TRBD1. The sequencing here drew on PBMCs, taken around atezolizumab (anti-PD-L1) treatment. The CDR3 here is CAISGQGQDTQYF. The DNA of the CDR3 is TGTGCCATCAGTGGACAGGGCCAAGATACGCAGTATTTT.